This T cell receptor beta chain was obtained from a study of blood T cell repertoires in COVID-19. Study in general: Acute-phase and convalescent COVID-19 samples originated in the United States, Italy and Spain. Sources were T cells, B-cell-depleted T cells, or PBMCs; the material itself was cDNA or gDNA.

V was clipped by 3 bases and J by 1 base, with 24 bases between them. Germline values: CDR1 PRHDT, CDR2 FYEKMQ (reference sequence). This CDR3 is 19 amino acids long. In the original workflow: Amplifying reference gene primers gave estimates of nucleated cell counts. Some clones are missing from TCRdb's copy, which holds only in-frame ones; the method was immunoSEQ multiplex PCR. Clone size and the V and J calls come from that table; the DNA yielded D and trimming. The repertoire holds roughly 220,000 clones, 80% to 90% seen once, with around 7.5% in the top ten. Recruited during active infection, patients (from Seattle) were subsequently followed longitudinally.

This chain uses TRBV13 with TRBJ1-1; D possibly corresponds to TRBD1 (6 bases). The sequence derives from a woman older than 75 with COVID-19, enrolled during active disease. Material for sequencing was peripheral blood. The CDR3 nucleotides read TGTGCCAGCAGCTTCTACCGGAAGACCCCAGGGGTGGGGAACACTGAAGCTTTCTTT. Translated: CASSFYRKTPGVGNTEAFF.